This T cell receptor (beta chain) was sequenced for a study of identical twins. Healthy Caucasians supplied all donations. The CDR3 is 13 amino acids. Trimming pared 2 bases from V and 0 bases from J, leaving 3 bases between. In germline, CDR1 is KGHDR, CDR2 SFDVKD. This clonotype was recorded many times. TCRdb recomputed calls from the 5' RACE reads with MiXCR, one row per CDR3 protein. The sample lists hundreds of thousands of distinct CDR3 sequences, 6.1% occurring once. Sequencing input: naive T cells sorted from blood. The origin of this receptor is a man between 18 and 29 years old in good health. The J gene is TRBJ2-5, the V gene TRBV24-1, with D unclear. The CDR3: CATSDSYQETQYF. The DNA of the CDR3 is TGTGCCACCAGTGATTCGTACCAAGAGACCCAGTACTTC.